These 32 T cell receptor beta chains were all obtained from the same sample, sequenced in a study of Ad26.COV2.S vaccination and SARS-CoV-2 variants. The protocol was immunoSEQ multiplex PCR, while the TCRdb copy is restricted to in-frame clones and leaves out a portion. The table has about 350,000 clones, about nine tenths seen once; the top ten hold about 6.4%. Treatment of the sample: over 15 received Ad26.COV2.S at low or high dose, single or two shots; 5 received placebo; per-sample allocation not given. Sampling was done on day 63 after the first vaccine or placebo injection. Sequences were derived from peripheral blood, sampled in a trial of Ad26.COV2.S vaccine versus placebo. Receptors originate from a person between 18 and 65 years old who received the Ad26.COV2.S COVID-19 vaccine or a placebo.

The chain couples TRBV25-1 to TRBJ2-2; a possible D gene is TRBD2 (6 bases). Germline V gene sequence: CDR1 MGHDK, CDR2 SYGVNS. Trimming removed 6 bases from V and 4 bases from J, with 15 bases in between. CDR3 length equals 15 residues. CDR3 DNA: TGTGCCAGCAGGCCAATCGGGGAGGCCACCGGGGAGCTGTTTTTT. It is translated as CASRPIGEATGELFF.

J is TRBJ2-5 and V is TRBV18; 11 bases line up with TRBD1. Germline values: CDR1 KGHSH, CDR2 LQKENI. This CDR3 is 15 amino acids long. V trimming: 6 bases; J trimming: 5 bases; junction bases outside the gene matches: 8. The CDR3 loop reads CASSTDRGPGETQYF. Written as DNA, the CDR3 is TGTGCCAGCTCCACGGACAGGGGGCCGGGGGAGACCCAGTACTTC.

This chain joins TRBV28 and TRBJ2-3, with 8 bases aligning to TRBD1. Germline CDR1 and CDR2: MDHEN and SYDVKM. This CDR3 is built from 14 residues. V shed 5 bases and J 1 base; nucleotides not matched to a gene: 2. CDR3 in DNA: TGTGCCAGCAGTCCGGGACAGGGCACAGATACGCAGTATTTT. Protein sequence: CASSPGQGTDTQYF. Full variable domain (outside the CDR3, taken from reference TRBV28 and TRBJ2-3): DVKVTQSSRYLVKRTGEKVFLECVQDMDHENMFWYRQDPGLGLRLIYFSYDVKMKEKGDIPEGYSVSREKKERFSLILESASTNQTSMYLCASSPGQGTDTQYFGPGTRLTVL.

The chain recombines TRBV28 with TRBJ2-2; no firm D call. V lost 4 bases, J lost 6 bases, and 6 bases lay in between. The CDR3 is 12 residues long. The germline V gene has CDR1 MDHEN and CDR2 SYDVKM. In DNA, the CDR3 is TGTGCCAGCAGTTCTGACCCCGGGGAGCTGTTTTTT. Translating gives CASSSDPGELFF.

This clone has only one observation. J is TRBJ1-1 and V is TRBV28; 7 nucleotides agree with TRBD1. This CDR3 is 12 amino acids long. Germline lookup yields CDR1 MDHEN and CDR2 SYDVKM. V was clipped by 6 bases and J by 7 bases; unmatched bases: 5. This CDR3 is CASSHRGNEAFF. In DNA, the CDR3 is TGTGCCAGCAGCCACAGGGGTAATGAAGCTTTCTTT.

This chain connects TRBV9 to TRBJ2-3; possible D gene TRBD2, 5 bases. CDR3 length: 13 amino acids. V was trimmed by 3 bases and J by 5 bases, leaving 10 bases between them. The germline CDR1 and CDR2 sequences are SGDLS and YYNGEE. CDR3 residues: CASSARAGDTQYF. The CDR3, as DNA: TGTGCCAGCAGCGCAAGGGCGGGAGATACGCAGTATTTT.

The genes are TRBV14 and TRBJ2-4; tentative D call: TRBD2 (5 bases). The V end was cut by 4 bases, the J end by 3 bases, with 10 bases between. This CDR3 is built from 14 residues. CDR1 and CDR2 from the germline V gene are SGHDN and FVKESK. Written as DNA, the CDR3 is TGTGCCAGCAGCCCGCGGGTGAACAAAAACATTCAGTACTTC. Protein product: CASSPRVNKNIQYF.

The J gene is TRBJ1-6, the V gene TRBV27; TRBD1 matches at 10 bases. Germline V gene lookup returns CDR1 MNHEY and CDR2 SMNVEV (reference sequence). The CDR3 sequence is 17 residues long. After removal of 3 bases from V and 9 bases from J, the junction contained 11 bases not matched to a gene. As DNA, the CDR3 is TGTGCCAGCAGTTTCGCTGGTACAGGGACAGGGGCTTCACCCCTCCACTTT. Residues: CASSFAGTGTGASPLHF.

V usage is TRBV28 and J usage is TRBJ2-3; D might be TRBD1 or TRBD2, each matching 6 bases. Germline-derived CDR1 and CDR2 are MDHEN and SYDVKM. V lost 6 bases to trimming and J lost 2 bases, with 12 bases between them. The CDR3 contains 14 residues. CDR3 nucleotides: TGTGCCAGCAGGAGGGGGGATCACACAGATACGCAGTATTTT. Translating gives CASRRGDHTDTQYF.

The chain employs TRBV28 and TRBJ1-1; no clear D. V gave up 5 bases and J gave up 3 bases, with 10 bases separating them. The length of the CDR3 is 13 residues. Germline loops: CDR1 MDHEN, CDR2 SYDVKM. CDR3 loop: CASSPQVDTEAFF. In nucleotides, the CDR3 is TGTGCCAGCAGTCCCCAGGTGGACACTGAAGCTTTCTTT.

V gene TRBV19 combines with J gene TRBJ1-1; D not certain. Germline V gene sequence: CDR1 LNHDA, CDR2 SQIVND (reference sequence). V was cut by 7 bases and J by 1 base, with 13 bases left in between. CDR3 length: 14 residues. The CDR3 sequence is CASNQLSRNTEAFF. The CDR3 DNA sequence: TGTGCCAGTAACCAACTTTCCAGGAACACTGAAGCTTTCTTT.

The chain links TRBV24-1 to TRBJ2-3, with TRBD1 identical over 9 bases. The trim removed 3 bases at V and 4 bases at J, leaving 13 bases unmatched. The CDR3 runs 18 residues. The germline V gene has CDR1 KGHDR and CDR2 SFDVKD. CDR3 coding DNA: TGTGCCACCAGTGATCCGAGCCGGGACAGGGACTTTGCAGATACGCAGTATTTT. It codes for CATSDPSRDRDFADTQYF.

The chain joins TRBV6-1 to TRBJ2-5; 10 nucleotides agree with TRBD1. Losses at the gene ends were 2 bases for V and 5 bases for J; bases not matched to a gene: 11. Germline CDR1 is MNHNS and CDR2 is SASEGT. CDR3 length: 17 amino acids. The CDR3 nucleotides are TGTGCCAGCAGTGAATGGCTCGACAGGGGGCTGGGTGAGACCCAGTACTTC. It specifies CASSEWLDRGLGETQYF.

The chain links TRBV9 to TRBJ2-2; D is perhaps TRBD2 (6 bases). The CDR3 extends over 16 amino acids. Germline values: CDR1 SGDLS, CDR2 YYNGEE. Trimming pared 0 bases from V and 2 bases from J, leaving 11 bases between. The CDR3 bases are TGTGCCAGCAGCGTAGGTTCTAGCGATAACACCGGGGAGCTGTTTTTT. This gives the protein CASSVGSSDNTGELFF.

The chain recombines TRBV19 with TRBJ2-7; 9 nucleotides match TRBD1. Trimming removed 4 bases from V and 3 bases from J; junction bases left unmatched: 10. There are 16 residues in the CDR3. Looked up from germline, CDR1 is LNHDA and CDR2 is SQIVND (reference sequence). The CDR3 spells CASSTLSGQGRYEQYF. Here the CDR3 DNA reads TGTGCCAGTAGTACATTATCGGGACAGGGACGCTACGAGCAGTACTTC.

The chain joins TRBV4-3 to TRBJ1-6; 8 nucleotides line up with TRBD1. The CDR3 has 15 amino acids. Germline V gene lookup returns CDR1 LGHNA and CDR2 YSLEER. The junction had 2 bases not matched to a gene; V was cut back by 0 bases and J by 7 bases. DNA of the CDR3: TGCGCCAGCAGCCAAGACAGGGGGCGAAATTCACCCCTCCACTTT. This translates into CASSQDRGRNSPLHF.

The chain recombines TRBV4-1 with TRBJ2-7; 10 bases are shared with TRBD1. Germline assignment: CDR1 MGHRA and CDR2 YSYEKL. This CDR3 is built from 17 residues. V gave up 4 bases and J gave up 1 base; unmatched junction bases: 10. CDR3 DNA: TGCGCCAGCAGCCGCCAAAAACCGGGACAGGGGTCCTACGAGCAGTACTTC. Translating it yields CASSRQKPGQGSYEQYF.

This clone was observed once. DNA for the CDR3: TGTGCCAGCAGCTTAGACGGGGCTAGCACAGATACGCAGTATTTT. Its translation: CASSLDGASTDTQYF. V and J are TRBV7-6 and TRBJ2-3; tentatively, D is TRBD1 or TRBD2 (5 bases each). CDR3 length: 15 amino acids. Germline CDR1 reads SGHVS; CDR2 reads FNYEAQ. V was pared by 1 base and J by 0 bases, with 8 bases between. Filled out from reference TRBV7-6 and TRBJ2-3, the complete variable domain reads GAGVSQSPRYKVTKRGQDVALRCDPISGHVSLYWYRQALGQGPEFLTYFNYEAQQDKSGLPNDRFSAERPEGSISTLTIQRTEQRDSAMYRCASSLDGASTDTQYFGPGTRLTVL.

This rearrangement joins TRBV14 to TRBJ1-1; TRBD1 is a possible D gene (5 bases). Germline assignment: CDR1 SGHDN and CDR2 FVKESK. The V and J ends lost 2 bases and 0 bases respectively, with 13 bases between them. This CDR3 is 16 amino acids long. For the CDR3, the DNA is TGTGCCAGCAGCCAATTAAGAAGACAGCTGAACACTGAAGCTTTCTTT. This sequence encodes CASSQLRRQLNTEAFF. The full variable domain, its missing parts supplied by reference TRBV14 and TRBJ1-1, is EAGVTQFPSHSVIEKGQTVTLRCDPISGHDNLYWYRRVMGKEIKFLLHFVKESKQDESGMPNNRFLAERTGGTYSTLKVQPAELEDSGVYFCASSQLRRQLNTEAFFGQGTRLTVV.

This clone was observed once. V gene TRBV4-1 combines with J gene TRBJ1-2; D is uncertain. Germline CDR1 MGHRA, CDR2 YSYEKL. CDR3 length: 17 amino acids. The V end lost 0 bases, the J end lost 0 bases, and 14 bases lay between the germline ends. Here the CDR3 DNA reads TGCGCCAGCAGCCAAGATAAGGCATCTGACCCTAACTATGGCTACACCTTC. Its translation is CASSQDKASDPNYGYTF.

The chain is built from TRBV19 and TRBJ2-7; 8 nucleotides match TRBD1. Germline assignment: CDR1 LNHDA and CDR2 SQIVND (reference sequence). There are 14 residues in the CDR3. V gave up 5 bases and J gave up 0 bases; unmatched junction bases: 3. The CDR3 is CASSSGQASYEQYF. CDR3 DNA sequence: TGTGCCAGTAGTTCGGGACAGGCCTCCTACGAGCAGTACTTC.

The chain couples TRBV4-1 to TRBJ2-7; no clear D. Deletions cut 2 bases from V and 0 bases from J, with 11 bases between. The CDR3 has 15 amino acids. CDR1 and CDR2 from the germline V gene are MGHRA and YSYEKL. The CDR3 spells CASSQNALGSYEQYF. CDR3 coding DNA: TGCGCCAGCAGCCAAAACGCGCTAGGCTCCTACGAGCAGTACTTC.

The rearrangement uses TRBV19 and TRBJ1-2, with 10 bases aligning to TRBD1. This CDR3 is built from 13 residues. Germline CDR1 LNHDA, CDR2 SQIVND (reference sequence). V was pared by 4 bases and J by 8 bases, with 4 bases of the junction left unmatched. CDR3 region: CASSTGTGDGYTF. The CDR3 DNA is TGTGCCAGTAGTACCGGGACAGGGGACGGCTACACCTTC.

The chain employs TRBV30 and TRBJ1-1; D gene unclear. Trimming left V 0 bases short and J 1 base short, with 15 bases between. From germline, CDR1 is GTSNPN and CDR2 SVGIG (reference sequence). This CDR3 comprises 16 residues. CDR3 coding DNA: TGTGCCTGGAGTGTAGGCTCAGGATTCAAGAACACTGAAGCTTTCTTT. This codes for CAWSVGSGFKNTEAFF.

This clone was picked up a small number of times. This chain links TRBV2 with TRBJ1-3; D is unclear. Per germline, CDR1 SNHLY and CDR2 FYNNEI. Trimming cost V 7 bases and J 4 bases, with 11 bases left between them. The CDR3 consists of 13 residues. The CDR3 sequence is CASTWGSGNTIYF. CDR3 bases: TGTGCCAGCACGTGGGGATCCGGAAACACCATATATTTT.

The CDR3 nucleotides read TGTGCCAGCCCCCTAGGGGGGGGCAATCAGCCCCAGCATTTT. Its translation: CASPLGGGNQPQHF. The V call is TRBV11-2, the J call TRBJ1-5, with D perhaps matching TRBD1 (6 bases). The germline CDR1 and CDR2 sequences are SGHAT and FQNNGV. The V end lost 8 bases, the J end lost 2 bases, and 13 bases lay between the germline ends. This CDR3 comprises 14 residues.

This clone was counted once. This chain uses TRBV6-5 with TRBJ2-3; 10 bases map to TRBD2. The CDR3 extends over 15 amino acids. V shed 10 bases and J 0 bases; nucleotides not matched to a gene: 7. Germline lookup yields CDR1 MNHEY and CDR2 SVGAGI. This CDR3 is CATSLAGSSTDTQYF. The DNA of the CDR3 is TGTGCCACCTCACTAGCGGGGTCTAGCACAGATACGCAGTATTTT.

V is TRBV6-5 and J is TRBJ2-3; TRBD1 is a possible D gene (5 bases). With 7 bases removed from V and 0 bases from J, the gap between germline ends came to 14 bases. CDR3 length: 15 amino acids. Germline loops: CDR1 MNHEY, CDR2 SVGAGI. The CDR3 DNA reads TGTGCCAGCAAGGAGAGCACAGGAAGCACAGATACGCAGTATTTT. It specifies CASKESTGSTDTQYF.

This chain connects TRBV30 to TRBJ2-1, with D tentatively TRBD1 (6 bases). CDR1 and CDR2 (germline): GTSNPN, SVGIG (reference sequence). Trimming took off 1 base at V and 2 bases at J, with 6 bases between the two ends. This CDR3 is 13 amino acids long. CDR3 coding DNA: TGTGCCTGGAGTGGGGACACCTACAATGAGCAGTTCTTC. Amino acid sequence: CAWSGDTYNEQFF.

The CDR3 DNA sequence: TGTGCCAGCAGTCCGGGACTAGCGTCACTAGATACGCAGTATTTT. Its protein is CASSPGLASLDTQYF. The chain links TRBV6-4 to TRBJ2-3, with 10 bases fitting TRBD2. CDR3 length: 15 amino acids. With V trimmed by 5 bases and J by 5 bases, 7 bases remained unmatched. Germline V gives CDR1 MRHNA, CDR2 SNTAGT.

This clone appeared once. The chain carries TRBV19 and TRBJ2-3, with a possible D match to TRBD1 (5 bases). The ends were cut back, 1 base at V and 3 bases at J, with 11 bases in the middle. This CDR3 has 15 amino acids. CDR1 and CDR2 from the germline V gene are LNHDA and SQIVND (reference sequence). The CDR3 DNA reads as TGTGCCAGTAGTATAGCGAAGGGGTGGACAGATACGCAGTATTTT. It translates to CASSIAKGWTDTQYF.

This chain links TRBV4-1 with TRBJ1-2; TRBD1 matches at 7 bases. V was clipped by 1 base and J by 2 bases; unmatched bases: 4. Per germline, CDR1 MGHRA and CDR2 YSYEKL. The CDR3 consists of 15 residues. Here the CDR3 reads CASSQAPGGNYGYTF. DNA of the CDR3: TGCGCCAGCAGCCAAGCCCCAGGGGGGAACTATGGCTACACCTTC.